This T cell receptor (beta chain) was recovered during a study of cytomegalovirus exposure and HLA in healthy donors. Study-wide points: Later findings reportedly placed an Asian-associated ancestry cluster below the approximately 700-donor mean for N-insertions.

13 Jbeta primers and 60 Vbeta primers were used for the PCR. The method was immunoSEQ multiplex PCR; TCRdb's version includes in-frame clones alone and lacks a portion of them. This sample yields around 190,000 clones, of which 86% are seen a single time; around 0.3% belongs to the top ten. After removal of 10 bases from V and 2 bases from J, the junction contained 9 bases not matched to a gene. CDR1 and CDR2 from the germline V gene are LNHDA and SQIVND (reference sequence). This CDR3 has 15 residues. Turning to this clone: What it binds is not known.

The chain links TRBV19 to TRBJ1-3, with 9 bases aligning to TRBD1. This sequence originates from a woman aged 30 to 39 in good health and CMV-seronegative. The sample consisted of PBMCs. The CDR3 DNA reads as TGTGCCACCGGACAGGGGTTGTCTCCTGGAAACACCATATATTTT. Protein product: CATGQGLSPGNTIYF.